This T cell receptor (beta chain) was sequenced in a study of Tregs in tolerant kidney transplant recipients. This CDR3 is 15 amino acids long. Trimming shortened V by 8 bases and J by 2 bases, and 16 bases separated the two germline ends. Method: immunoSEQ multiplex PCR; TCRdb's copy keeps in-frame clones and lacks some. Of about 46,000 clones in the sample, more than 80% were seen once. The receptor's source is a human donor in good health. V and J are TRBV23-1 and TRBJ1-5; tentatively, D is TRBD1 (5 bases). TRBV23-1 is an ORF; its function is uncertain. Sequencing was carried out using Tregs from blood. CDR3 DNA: TGCGCCAGCGGGAGAGGAGGCAGGGGCAATCAGCCCCAGCATTTT. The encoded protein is CASGRGGRGNQPQHF.